The T cell receptor beta chain under discussion was sequenced for a study of response to subunit inactivated influenza vaccine. Study-level results: A suggestion made by the authors is that each seasonal influenza vaccination recruits few new T cells.

To note about this clonotype: Its cognate antigen is unknown.

Via MiXCR, TCRdb re-called the RT-PCR reads, giving one row per CDR3 protein. The data show hundreds of thousands of distinct CDR3 sequences, with around 20% seen just once and 9.5% to 13% held by the top ten. This CDR3 has 14 amino acids. Unmatched junction bases numbered 7, after V lost 8 bases and J lost 3 bases. The chain couples TRBV12-3 or TRBV12-4 to TRBJ2-7, with 10 bases matching TRBD1. Sequenced material: PBMCs from blood, taken 5 days after vaccination. The TCR sequence derives from a man aged 50 to 59 who received an inactivated influenza vaccine. The CDR3 coding sequence is TGTGCCAGCGGGAGGGGGGACAGGGGCTACGAGCAGTACTTC. Encoded protein: CASGRGDRGYEQYF.